This T cell receptor beta chain was documented in a study of blood T cell repertoires in COVID-19. Study-level information: The study drew acute and convalescent COVID-19 samples from the United States, Italy and Spain.

Profiled with immunoSEQ multiplex PCR; TCRdb holds only in-frame clones, not every one. The data contain 65,000 to 95,000 clones, about 80% of them singletons. Trimming cost V 5 bases and J 0 bases; bases outside gene matches: 4. The CDR3 consists of 16 residues. Germline loops: CDR1 SGHTA, CDR2 FQGNSA. The sequencing input was peripheral blood. This sequence joins TRBV7-2 and TRBJ2-3; 11 bases line up with TRBD2. This TCR was sampled from a man in his fifties with active or convalescent COVID-19. CDR3 protein: CASSILAGGSTDTQYF. The CDR3 nucleotides are TGTGCCAGCAGCATATTAGCGGGGGGGAGCACAGATACGCAGTATTTT.